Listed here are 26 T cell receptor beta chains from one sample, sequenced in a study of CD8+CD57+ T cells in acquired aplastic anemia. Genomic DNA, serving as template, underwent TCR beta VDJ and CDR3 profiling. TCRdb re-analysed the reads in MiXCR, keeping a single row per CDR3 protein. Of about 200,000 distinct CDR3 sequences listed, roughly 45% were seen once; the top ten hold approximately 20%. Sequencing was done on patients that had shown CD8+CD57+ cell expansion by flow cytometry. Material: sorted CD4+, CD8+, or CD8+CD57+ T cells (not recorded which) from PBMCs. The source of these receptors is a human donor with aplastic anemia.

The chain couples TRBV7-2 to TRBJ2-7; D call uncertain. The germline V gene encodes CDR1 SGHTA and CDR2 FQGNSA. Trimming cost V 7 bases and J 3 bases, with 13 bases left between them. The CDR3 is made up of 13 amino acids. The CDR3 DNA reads TGTGCCAGCACCTCTACCCCAGGCTACGAGCAGTACGTC. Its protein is CASTSTPGYEQYV.

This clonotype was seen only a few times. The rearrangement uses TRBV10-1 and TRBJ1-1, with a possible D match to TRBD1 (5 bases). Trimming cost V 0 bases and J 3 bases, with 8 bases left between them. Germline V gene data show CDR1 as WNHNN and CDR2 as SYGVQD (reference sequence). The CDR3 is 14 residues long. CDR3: CASSESAGYTEAFF. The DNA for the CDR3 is TGCGCCAGCAGTGAGTCGGCAGGGTACACTGAAGCTTTCTTT.

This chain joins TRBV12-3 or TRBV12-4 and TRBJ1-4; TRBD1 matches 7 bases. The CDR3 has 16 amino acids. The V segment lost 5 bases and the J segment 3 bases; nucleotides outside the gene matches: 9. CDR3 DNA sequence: TGTGCCAGCAGTCCGACAGGGTTAGTAGCTAATGAAAAACTGTTTTTT. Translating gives CASSPTGLVANEKLFF.

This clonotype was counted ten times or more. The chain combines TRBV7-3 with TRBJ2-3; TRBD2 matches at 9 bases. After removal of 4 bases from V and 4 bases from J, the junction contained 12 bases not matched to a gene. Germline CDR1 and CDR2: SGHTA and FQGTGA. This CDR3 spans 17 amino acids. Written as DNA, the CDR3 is TGTGCCAGCAGCTCATACAGCGGGGGGCGGCTGGCAGATACGCAGTATTTT. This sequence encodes CASSSYSGGRLADTQYF.

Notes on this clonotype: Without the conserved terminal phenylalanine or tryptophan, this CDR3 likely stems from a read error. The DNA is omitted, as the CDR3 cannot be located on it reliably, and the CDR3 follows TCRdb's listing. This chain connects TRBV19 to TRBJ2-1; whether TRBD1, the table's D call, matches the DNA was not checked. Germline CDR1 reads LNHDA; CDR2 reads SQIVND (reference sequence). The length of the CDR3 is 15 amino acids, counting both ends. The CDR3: CASSQQGGVPTMSSC.

The CDR3 here is CASSCRGDIQYF. The DNA for the CDR3 is TGTGCCAGCAGTTGTAGAGGGGACATTCAGTACTTC. The rearrangement links TRBV2 to TRBJ2-4, with D perhaps assigned TRBD1 or TRBD2 (5 bases each). V lost 5 bases to trimming and J lost 8 bases, with 10 bases between them. Germline V gives CDR1 SNHLY, CDR2 FYNNEI. There are 12 residues in the CDR3.

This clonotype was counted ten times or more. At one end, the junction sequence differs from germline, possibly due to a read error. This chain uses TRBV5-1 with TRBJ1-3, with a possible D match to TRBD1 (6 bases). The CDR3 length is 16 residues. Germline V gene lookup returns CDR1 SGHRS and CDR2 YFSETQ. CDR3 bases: TGCGCCAGCAGTTTGGATACAGGGTACTCTGGAAACACCATATATTTT. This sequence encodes CASSLDTGYSGNTIYF.

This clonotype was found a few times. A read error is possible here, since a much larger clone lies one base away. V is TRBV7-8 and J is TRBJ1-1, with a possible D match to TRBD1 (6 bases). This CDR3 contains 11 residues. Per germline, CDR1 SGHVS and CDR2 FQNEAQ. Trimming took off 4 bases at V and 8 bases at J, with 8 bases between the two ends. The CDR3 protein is CASSSRGEAFF. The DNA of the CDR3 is TGTGCCAGCAGCTCCAGGGGAGAAGCTTTCTTT.

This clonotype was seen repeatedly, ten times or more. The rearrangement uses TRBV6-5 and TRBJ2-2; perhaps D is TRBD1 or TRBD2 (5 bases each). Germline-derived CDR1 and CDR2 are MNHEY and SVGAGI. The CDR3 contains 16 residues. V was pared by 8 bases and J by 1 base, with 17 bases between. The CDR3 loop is CASGTFGTVNTGELFF. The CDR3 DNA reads TGTGCCAGCGGAACGTTTGGGACGGTGAACACCGGGGAGCTGTTTTTT.

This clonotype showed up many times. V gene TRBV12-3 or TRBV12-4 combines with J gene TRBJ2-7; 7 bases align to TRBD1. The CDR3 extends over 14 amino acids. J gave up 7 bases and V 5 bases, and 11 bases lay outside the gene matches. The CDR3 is CASSAGTVGREQYF. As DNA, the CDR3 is TGTGCCAGCAGTGCCGGGACAGTGGGACGTGAGCAGTACTTC.

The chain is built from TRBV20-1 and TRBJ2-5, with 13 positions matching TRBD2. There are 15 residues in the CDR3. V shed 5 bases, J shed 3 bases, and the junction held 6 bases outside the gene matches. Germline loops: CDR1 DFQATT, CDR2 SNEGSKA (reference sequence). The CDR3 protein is CSAPPGLAGKETQYF. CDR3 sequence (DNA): TGCAGTGCTCCACCGGGACTAGCGGGGAAAGAGACCCAGTACTTC.

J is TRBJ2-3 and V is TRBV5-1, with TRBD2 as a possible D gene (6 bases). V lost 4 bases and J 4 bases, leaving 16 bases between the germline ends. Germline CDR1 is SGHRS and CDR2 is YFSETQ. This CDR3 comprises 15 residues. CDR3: CASSAAVERADTQYF. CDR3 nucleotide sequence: TGCGCCAGCAGCGCGGCCGTGGAGCGGGCAGATACGCAGTATTTT.

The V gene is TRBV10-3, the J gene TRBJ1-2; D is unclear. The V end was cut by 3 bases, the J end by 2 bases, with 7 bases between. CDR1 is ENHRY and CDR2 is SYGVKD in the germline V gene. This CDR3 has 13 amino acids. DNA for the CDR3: TGTGCCATCAGTGACGGACTAAACTATGGCTACACCTTC. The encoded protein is CAISDGLNYGYTF.

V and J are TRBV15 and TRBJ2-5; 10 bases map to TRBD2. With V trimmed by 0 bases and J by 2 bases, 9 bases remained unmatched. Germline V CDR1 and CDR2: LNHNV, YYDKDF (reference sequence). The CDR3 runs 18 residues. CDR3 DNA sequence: TGTGCCACCAGCAGAGATAGCGGGGGGTTGCGCTCGCAAGAGACCCAGTACTTC. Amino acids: CATSRDSGGLRSQETQYF.

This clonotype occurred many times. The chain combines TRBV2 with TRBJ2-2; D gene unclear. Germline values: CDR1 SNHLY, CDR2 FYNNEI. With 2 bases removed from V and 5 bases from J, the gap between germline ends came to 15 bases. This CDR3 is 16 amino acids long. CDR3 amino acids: CASSEPQRLGTGELFF. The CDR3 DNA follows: TGTGCCAGCAGTGAACCCCAAAGGTTGGGGACCGGGGAGCTGTTTTTT. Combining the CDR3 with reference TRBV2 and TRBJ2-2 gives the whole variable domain EPEVTQTPSHQVTQMGQEVILRCVPISNHLYFYWYRQILGQKVEFLVSFYNNEISEKSEIFDDQFSVERPDGSNFTLKIRSTKLEDSAMYFCASSEPQRLGTGELFFGEGSRLTVL.

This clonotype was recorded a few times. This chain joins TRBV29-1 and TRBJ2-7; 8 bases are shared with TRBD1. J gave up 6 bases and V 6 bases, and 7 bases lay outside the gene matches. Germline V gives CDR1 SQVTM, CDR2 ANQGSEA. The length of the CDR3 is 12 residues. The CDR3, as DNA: TGCAGCGTAGGACAGGGAACTACCGAGCAGTACTTC. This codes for CSVGQGTTEQYF.

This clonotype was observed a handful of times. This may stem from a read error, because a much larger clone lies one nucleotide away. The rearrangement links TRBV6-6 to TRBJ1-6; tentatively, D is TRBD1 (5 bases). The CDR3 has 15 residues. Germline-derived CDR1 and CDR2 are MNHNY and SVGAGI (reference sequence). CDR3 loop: CASSHAGGANSPFHF. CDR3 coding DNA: TGTGCCAGCAGCCACGCCGGGGGTGCAAATTCACCCTTCCACTTT.

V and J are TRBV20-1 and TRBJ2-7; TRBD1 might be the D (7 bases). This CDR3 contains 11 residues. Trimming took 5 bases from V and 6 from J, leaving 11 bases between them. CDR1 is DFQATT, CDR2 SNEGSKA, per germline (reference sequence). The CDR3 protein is CSAQGGVEQYF. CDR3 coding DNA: TGCAGTGCTCAGGGGGGCGTCGAGCAGTACTTC.

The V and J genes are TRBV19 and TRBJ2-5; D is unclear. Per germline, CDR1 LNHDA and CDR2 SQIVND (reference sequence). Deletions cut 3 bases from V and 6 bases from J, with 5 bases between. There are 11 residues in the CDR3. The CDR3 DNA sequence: TGTGCCAGTAGTATTCATCAGACCCAGTACTTC. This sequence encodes CASSIHQTQYF.

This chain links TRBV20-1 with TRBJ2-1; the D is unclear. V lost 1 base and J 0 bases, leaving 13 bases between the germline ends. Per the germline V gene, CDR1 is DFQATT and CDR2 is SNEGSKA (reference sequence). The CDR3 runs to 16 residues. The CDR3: CSARGLGASSYNEQFF. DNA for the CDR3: TGCAGTGCTAGAGGACTTGGCGCCAGCTCCTACAATGAGCAGTTCTTC.

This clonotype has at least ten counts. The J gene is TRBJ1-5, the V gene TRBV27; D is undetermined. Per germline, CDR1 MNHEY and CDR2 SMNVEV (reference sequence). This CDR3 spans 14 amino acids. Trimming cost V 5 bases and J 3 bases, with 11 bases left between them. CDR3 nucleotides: TGTGCCAGCAGTCCCCGGGTCCTCAATCAGCCCCAGCATTTT. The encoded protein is CASSPRVLNQPQHF.

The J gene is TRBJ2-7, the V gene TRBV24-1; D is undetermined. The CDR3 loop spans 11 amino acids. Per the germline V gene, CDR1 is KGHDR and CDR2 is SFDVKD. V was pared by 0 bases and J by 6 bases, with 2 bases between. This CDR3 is CATSDLLEQYF. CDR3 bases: TGTGCCACCAGTGATTTGCTCGAGCAGTACTTC.

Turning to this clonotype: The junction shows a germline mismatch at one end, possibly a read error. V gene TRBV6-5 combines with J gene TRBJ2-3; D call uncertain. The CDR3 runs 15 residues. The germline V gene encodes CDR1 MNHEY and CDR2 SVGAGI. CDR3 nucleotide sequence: TGTGCCATCAGTGATTCGAACAGACTCACAGATACGCAGTATTTT. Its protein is CAISDSNRLTDTQYF.

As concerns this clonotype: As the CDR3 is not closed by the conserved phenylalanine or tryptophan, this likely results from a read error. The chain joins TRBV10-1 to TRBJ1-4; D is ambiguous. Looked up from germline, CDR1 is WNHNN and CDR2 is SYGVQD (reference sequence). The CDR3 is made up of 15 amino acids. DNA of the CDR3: TGCGCCAGCAGCGATCGGACGGAAACTAATGTAAAACTGTTTCTT. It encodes CASSDRTETNVKLFL.

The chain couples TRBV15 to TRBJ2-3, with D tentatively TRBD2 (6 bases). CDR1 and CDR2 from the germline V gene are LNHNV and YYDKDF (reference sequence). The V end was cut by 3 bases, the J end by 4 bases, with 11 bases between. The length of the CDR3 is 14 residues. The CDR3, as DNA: TGTGCCACCAGCAGCCGGGGGACGTCAGATACGCAGTATTTT. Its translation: CATSSRGTSDTQYF.

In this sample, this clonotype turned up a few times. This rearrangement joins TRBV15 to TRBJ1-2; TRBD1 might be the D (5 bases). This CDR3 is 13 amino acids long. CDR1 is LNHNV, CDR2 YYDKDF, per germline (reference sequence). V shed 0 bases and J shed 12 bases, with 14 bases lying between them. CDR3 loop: CATSRDIREGHTF. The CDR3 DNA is TGTGCCACCAGCAGAGATATCAGGGAAGGTCACACCTTC. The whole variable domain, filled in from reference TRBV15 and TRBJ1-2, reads DAMVIQNPRYQVTQFGKPVTLSCSQTLNHNVMYWYQQKSSQAPKLLFHYYDKDFNNEADTPDNFQSRRPNTSFCFLDIRSPGLGDTAMYLCATSRDIREGHTFGSGTRLTVV.